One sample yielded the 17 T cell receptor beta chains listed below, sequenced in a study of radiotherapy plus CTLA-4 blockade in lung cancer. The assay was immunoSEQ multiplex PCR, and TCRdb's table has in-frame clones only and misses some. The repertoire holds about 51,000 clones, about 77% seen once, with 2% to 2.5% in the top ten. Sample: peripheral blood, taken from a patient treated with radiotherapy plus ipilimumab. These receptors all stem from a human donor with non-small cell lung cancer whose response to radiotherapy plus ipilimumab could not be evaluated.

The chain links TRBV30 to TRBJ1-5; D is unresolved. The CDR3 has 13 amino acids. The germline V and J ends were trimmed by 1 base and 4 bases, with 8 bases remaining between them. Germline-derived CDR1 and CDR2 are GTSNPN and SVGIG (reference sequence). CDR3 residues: CAWSEYLNQPQHF. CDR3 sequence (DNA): TGTGCCTGGAGTGAATACTTGAATCAGCCCCAGCATTTT.

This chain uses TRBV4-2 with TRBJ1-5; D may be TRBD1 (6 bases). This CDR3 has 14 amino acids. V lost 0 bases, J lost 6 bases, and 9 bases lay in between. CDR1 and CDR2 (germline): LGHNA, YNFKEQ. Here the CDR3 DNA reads TGTGCCAGCAGCCAAGACAGGGGCCGTCAGCCCCAGCATTTT. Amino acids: CASSQDRGRQPQHF.

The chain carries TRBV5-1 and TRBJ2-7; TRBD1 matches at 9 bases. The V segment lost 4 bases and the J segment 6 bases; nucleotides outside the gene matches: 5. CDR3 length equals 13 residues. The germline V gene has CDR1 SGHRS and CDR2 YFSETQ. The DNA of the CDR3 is TGCGCCAGCAGCCAACAGGGGGCGCGCGAGCAGTACTTC. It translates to CASSQQGAREQYF.

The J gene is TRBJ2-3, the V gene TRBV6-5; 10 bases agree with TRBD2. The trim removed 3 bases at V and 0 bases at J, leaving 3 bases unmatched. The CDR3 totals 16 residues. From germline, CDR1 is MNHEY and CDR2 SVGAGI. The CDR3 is CASSYGLAVSTDTQYF. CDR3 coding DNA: TGTGCCAGCAGTTATGGACTAGCGGTTAGCACAGATACGCAGTATTTT.

Here the CDR3 reads CASPSGLPYEQYF. In DNA form, the CDR3 reads TGTGCCAGCCCTAGCGGGCTACCCTACGAGCAGTACTTC. The J gene is TRBJ2-5, the V gene TRBV6-4, with 8 bases identical to TRBD2. The J call may be faulty, since TRBJ2-7 better matches the DNA end. The CDR3 runs 13 residues. CDR1 and CDR2 (germline): MRHNA, SNTAGT.

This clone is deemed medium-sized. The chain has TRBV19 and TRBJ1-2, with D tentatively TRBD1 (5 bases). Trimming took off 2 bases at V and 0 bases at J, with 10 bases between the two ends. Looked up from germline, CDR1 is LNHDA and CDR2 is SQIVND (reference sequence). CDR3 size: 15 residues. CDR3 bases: TGTGCCAGTAGTATATTTTTCAGGGCTAACTATGGCTACACCTTC. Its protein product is CASSIFFRANYGYTF.

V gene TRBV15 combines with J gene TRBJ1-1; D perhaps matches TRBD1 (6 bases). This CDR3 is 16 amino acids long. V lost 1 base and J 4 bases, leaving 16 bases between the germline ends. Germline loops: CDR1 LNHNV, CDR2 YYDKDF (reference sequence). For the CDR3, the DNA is TGTGCCACCAGCAGAGGAGGTACAGGGCGGGCCACTGAAGCTTTCTTT. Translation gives CATSRGGTGRATEAFF.

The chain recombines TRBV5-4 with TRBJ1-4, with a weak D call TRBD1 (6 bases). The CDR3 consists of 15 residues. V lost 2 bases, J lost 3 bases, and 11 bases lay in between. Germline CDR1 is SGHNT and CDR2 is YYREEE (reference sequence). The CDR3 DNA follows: TGTGCCAGCAGCTTCGGGGGGCTGGCTAATGAAAAACTGTTTTTT. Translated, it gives CASSFGGLANEKLFF.

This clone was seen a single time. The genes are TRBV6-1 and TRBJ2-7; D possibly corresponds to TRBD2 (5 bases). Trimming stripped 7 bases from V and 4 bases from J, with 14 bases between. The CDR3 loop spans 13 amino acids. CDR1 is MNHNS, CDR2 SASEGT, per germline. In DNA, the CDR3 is TGTGCCAGCACTCTCCCCCCGGGGTACGAGCAGTACTTC. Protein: CASTLPPGYEQYF.

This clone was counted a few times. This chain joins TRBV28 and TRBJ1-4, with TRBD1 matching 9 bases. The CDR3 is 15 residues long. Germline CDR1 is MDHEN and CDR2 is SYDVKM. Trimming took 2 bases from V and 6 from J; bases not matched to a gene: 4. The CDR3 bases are TGTGCCAGCAGTTTACCGGGACAGGGAGATGAAAAACTGTTTTTT. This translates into CASSLPGQGDEKLFF.

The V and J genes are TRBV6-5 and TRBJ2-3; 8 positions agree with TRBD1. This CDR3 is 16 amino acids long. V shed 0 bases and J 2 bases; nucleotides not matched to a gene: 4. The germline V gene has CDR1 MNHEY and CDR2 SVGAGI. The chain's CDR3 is CASSYSRGRSTDTQYF. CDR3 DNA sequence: TGTGCCAGCAGTTACTCCAGGGGGCGATCCACAGATACGCAGTATTTT.

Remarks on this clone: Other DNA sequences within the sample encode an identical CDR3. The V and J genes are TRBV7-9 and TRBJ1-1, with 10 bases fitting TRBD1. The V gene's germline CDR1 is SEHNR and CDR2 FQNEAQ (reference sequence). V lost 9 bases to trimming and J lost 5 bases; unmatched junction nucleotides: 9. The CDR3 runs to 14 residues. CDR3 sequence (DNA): TGTGCCAGTAGCCAGCGACAGGGGGCTACTGAAGCTTTCTTT. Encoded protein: CASSQRQGATEAFF.

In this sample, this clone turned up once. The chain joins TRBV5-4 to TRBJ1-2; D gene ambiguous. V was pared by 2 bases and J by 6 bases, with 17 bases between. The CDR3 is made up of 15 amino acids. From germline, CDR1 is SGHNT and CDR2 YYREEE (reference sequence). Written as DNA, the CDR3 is TGTGCCAGCAGCTTCCCATCGGGTGAGAGTGATGGCTACACCTTC. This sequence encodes CASSFPSGESDGYTF.

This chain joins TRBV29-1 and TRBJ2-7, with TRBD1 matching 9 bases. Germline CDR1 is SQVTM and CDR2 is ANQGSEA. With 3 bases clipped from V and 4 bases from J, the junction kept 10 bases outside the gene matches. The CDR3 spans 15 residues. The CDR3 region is CSVETGQGRRYEQYF. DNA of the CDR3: TGCAGCGTTGAGACTGGACAGGGGAGAAGGTACGAGCAGTACTTC.

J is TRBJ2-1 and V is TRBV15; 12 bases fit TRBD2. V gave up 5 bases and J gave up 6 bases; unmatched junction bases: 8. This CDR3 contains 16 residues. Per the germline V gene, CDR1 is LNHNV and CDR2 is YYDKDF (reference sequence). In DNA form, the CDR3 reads TGTGCCACCAGCCTAACTAGCGGGAGGTTCAGCAATGAGCAGTTCTTC. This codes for CATSLTSGRFSNEQFF.

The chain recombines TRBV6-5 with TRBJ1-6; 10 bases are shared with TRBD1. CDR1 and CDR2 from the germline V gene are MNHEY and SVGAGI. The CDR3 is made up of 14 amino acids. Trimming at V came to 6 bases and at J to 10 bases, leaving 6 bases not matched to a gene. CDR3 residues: CASRRQGASSPLHF. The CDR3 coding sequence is TGTGCCAGCAGGAGACAGGGGGCAAGCTCACCCCTCCACTTT.

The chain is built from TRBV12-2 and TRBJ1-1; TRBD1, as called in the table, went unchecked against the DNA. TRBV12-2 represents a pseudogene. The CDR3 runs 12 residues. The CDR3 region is CASRTVNTEAFF. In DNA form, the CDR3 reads TGTGCAAGTAGGACAGTGAACACTGAAGCTTTCTTT.